The subject of this entry is one T cell receptor (beta chain). The sample comes from a study of blood T cell repertoires in COVID-19. Trimming removed 4 bases at V and 4 bases at J, with 13 bases between. The CDR3 runs to 15 residues. Germline CDR1 is SEHNR and CDR2 is FQNEAQ (reference sequence). This table comes from immunoSEQ multiplex PCR, and its TCRdb copy is limited to in-frame clones, with some not included. The data contain around 180,000 clones, approximately 83% of them singletons. The specimen was peripheral blood. The TCR was taken from a human donor with active or convalescent COVID-19. The donor label of this sample is uncertain. V is TRBV7-9 and J is TRBJ2-2; maybe TRBD1 (6 bases). DNA for the CDR3: TGTGCCAGCAGCTGGTCAGGGGTCGGCACCGGGGAGCTGTTTTTT. Translated, it gives CASSWSGVGTGELFF.